This T cell receptor beta chain came from a study of T-cell reconstitution after alpha-beta-depleted transplantation in children. This clonotype has a count of ten or more. Its antigen is not known. Unique molecular identifiers were used in preparing the TCRbeta library. TCRdb reprocessed the PCR reads with MiXCR, giving one entry per CDR3 protein. The repertoire includes a few hundred thousand distinct CDR3 sequences, 43% of them detected once, and 27% sits in the top ten. There are 14 residues in the CDR3. V was cut by 5 bases and J by 3 bases, with 12 bases left in between. Points from the study as a whole: Reportedly, only several hundred clones from non-depleted graft cells drove alpha-beta T-cell counts at about two months. Newly generated T cells supplied most T-cell counts and diversity one year post-transplant. The study traced high day-60 TCRbeta diversity in some patients to surviving recipient T cells and thymic progenitors.

V usage is TRBV12-3 or TRBV12-4 and J usage is TRBJ2-3; no reliable D call. Material: PBMCs, obtained before TCRalphabeta/CD19-depleted stem cell transplant. The receptor was isolated from a girl aged 2-15 years with aplastic anemia, due to receive a stem cell transplant. The CDR3 reads CASSPHLSTDTQYF. The CDR3 region has the DNA TGTGCCAGCAGTCCTCATCTTTCTACAGATACGCAGTATTTT.